This T cell receptor beta chain stems from a study of beta chain features in type 1 diabetes. Concerning this clone itself: The target antigen is unknown.

General study points: Diminished insertions and augmented deletions at VDJ junctions characterized type 1 diabetes patients.

The germline V gene has CDR1 MNHEY and CDR2 SVGAGI. The CDR3 consists of 15 residues. Trimming removed 3 bases at V and 4 bases at J, with 13 bases between. Sequenced material consisted of expressed TCRB transcripts (all of the isolated RNA was reverse transcribed). Sequencing was performed with immunoSEQ multiplex PCR; in TCRdb, only in-frame clones are kept and a portion is missing. The sample includes approximately 300,000 clones, approximately 10% of them seen just once. The rearrangement uses TRBV6-5 and TRBJ2-1; D is possibly TRBD2 (6 bases). Sequencing was performed on naive CD4+ T cells from blood. The TCR comes from a woman aged 25 to 39 in good health. As DNA, the CDR3 is TGTGCCAGCAGTTATGCGGGGCCCCCTTACAATGAGCAGTTCTTC. This encodes CASSYAGPPYNEQFF.